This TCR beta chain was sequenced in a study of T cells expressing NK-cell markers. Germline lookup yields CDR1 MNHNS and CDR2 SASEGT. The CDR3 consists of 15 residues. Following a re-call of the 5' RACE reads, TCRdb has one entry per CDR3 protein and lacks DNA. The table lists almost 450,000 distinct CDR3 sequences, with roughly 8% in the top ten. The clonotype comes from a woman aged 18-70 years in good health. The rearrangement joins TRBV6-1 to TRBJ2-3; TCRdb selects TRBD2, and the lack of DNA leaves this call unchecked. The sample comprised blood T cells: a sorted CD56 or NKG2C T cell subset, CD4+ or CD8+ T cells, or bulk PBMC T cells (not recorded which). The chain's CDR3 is CASSVGTSGRDTQYF.